A selection of T cell receptor beta chains follows, all from one sample in a study of read filtering for tumor transcriptome and immune sequencing. In TCRdb, the reads were re-called with MiXCR into one record per CDR3 protein. The sample has just over 14,000 distinct CDR3 sequences, about a fifth seen once. Sequencing input: a population of CD138-negative cells sorted from bone marrow. The receptor set was obtained from a donor at least 40 years old with multiple myeloma. Both conserved end residues are part of each CDR3. The order of the fields is D gene, J gene, V gene, clone size, CDR3 protein, CDR3 DNA. D genes are given only for firm matches. Size tells how often a clone was seen (once, few, many) or the class of an expanded clone, and some rows leave it out.

.,TRBJ2-5,TRBV5-1,many,CASSLGQRGTQYF,TGCGCCAGCAGCTTGGGCCAACGTGGGACCCAGTACTTC
TRBD1,TRBJ2-1,TRBV24-1,many,CATSDYRQGARLGEQFF,TGTGCCACCAGTGATTATAGACAGGGGGCAAGGTTGGGTGAGCAGTTCTTC
.,TRBJ2-3,TRBV19,many,CASSMGNPPSTDTQYF,TGTGCCAGTAGTATGGGGAACCCTCCTAGCACAGATACGCAGTATTTT
.,TRBJ1-5,TRBV2,.,CASSPTGNQPQHF,TGTGCCAGCAGTCCGACAGGAAATCAGCCCCAGCATTTT
.,TRBJ2-5,TRBV20-1,many,CSGDWEETQYF,TGCAGTGGGGACTGGGAAGAGACCCAGTACTTC
TRBD1,TRBJ2-7,TRBV6-2/TRBV6-3,few,CASSYPDRDEQYF,TGTGCCAGCAGTTACCCAGACAGGGACGAGCAGTACTTC
.,TRBJ2-1,TRBV29-1,.,CSVLSRTGNEQFF,TGCAGCGTTCTTTCCCGGACGGGCAATGAGCAGTTCTTC
TRBD2,TRBJ2-1,TRBV6-5,.,CASSSQAAGDDNEQFF,TGTGCCAGCAGTTCCCAAGCAGCGGGGGATGACAATGAGCAGTTCTTC
TRBD1,TRBJ2-7,TRBV6-5,few,CASSYDRGSYEQYF,TGTGCCAGCAGTTACGACAGGGGATCCTACGAGCAGTACTTC
.,TRBJ2-1,TRBV7-2,many,CASSLDRGPHNEQFF,TGTGCCAGCAGCTTAGACCGGGGGCCTCACAATGAGCAGTTCTTC
TRBD1,TRBJ2-7,TRBV10-3,.,CAIRSTGDYEQYF,TGTGCCATCAGATCGACAGGGGACTACGAGCAGTACTTC
.,TRBJ2-7,TRBV29-1,many,CSVEVFRKRSYEQYF,TGCAGCGTTGAAGTTTTTAGGAAGAGGTCCTACGAGCAGTACTTC
.,TRBJ2-1,TRBV24-1,.,CATMDPSNYNEQFF,TGTGCCACCATGGACCCCTCAAACTACAATGAGCAGTTCTTC
TRBD2,TRBJ2-5,TRBV3-1,many,CASSPMISSGGETQYF,TGTGCCAGCAGCCCCATGATTTCTAGCGGGGGTGAGACCCAGTACTTC
.,TRBJ2-1,TRBV6-2/TRBV6-3,many,CASSRRGEQFF,TGTGCCAGCAGCCGGAGAGGTGAGCAGTTCTTC
TRBD1,TRBJ1-1,TRBV5-1,many,CASKPGQGNTEAFF,TGCGCCAGCAAGCCCGGACAGGGGAACACTGAAGCTTTCTTT
.,TRBJ1-2,TRBV19,few,CASSNRGVYGYTF,TGTGCCAGTAGTAACCGGGGGGTCTATGGCTACACCTTC
.,TRBJ1-5,TRBV6-1,.,CASSEARGGQPQHF,TGTGCCAGCAGTGAAGCAAGGGGAGGTCAGCCCCAGCATTTT
.,TRBJ2-7,TRBV6-6,many,CASSYNRYYEQYF,TGTGCCAGCAGTTACAACAGGTACTACGAGCAGTACTTC
.,TRBJ2-7,TRBV27,many,CASSLLGGGYEQYF,TGTGCCAGCAGTTTATTGGGAGGTGGCTACGAGCAGTACTTC
.,TRBJ2-7,TRBV7-9,few,CASTSNYEQYF,TGTGCCAGCACCTCGAATTACGAGCAGTACTTC
.,TRBJ1-6,TRBV7-3,.,CASSLVGSNSPLHF,TGTGCCAGCAGCTTAGTAGGGTCAAATTCACCCCTCCACTTT
.,TRBJ1-2,TRBV20-1,many,CSAPGTNYGYTF,TGCAGTGCTCCCGGGACCAACTATGGCTACACCTTC
TRBD1,TRBJ2-1,TRBV29-1,few,CSVEKGAGNNEQFF,TGCAGCGTTGAAAAGGGGGCGGGCAACAATGAGCAGTTCTTC
.,TRBJ2-2,TRBV24-1,many,CATSDSGTYTGELFF,TGTGCCACCAGTGACTCCGGGACGTACACCGGGGAGCTGTTTTTT
.,TRBJ2-2,TRBV11-2,many,CASSHINQGELFF,TGTGCCAGCAGCCATATCAACCAGGGGGAGCTGTTTTTT
.,TRBJ1-5,TRBV7-8,many,CASSLVGGGNQPQHF,TGTGCCAGCAGCTTAGTCGGTGGGGGCAATCAGCCCCAGCATTTT
.,TRBJ2-3,TRBV7-8,.,CASSLTLGLGPDTQYF,TGTGCCAGCAGTCTCACGTTGGGGCTAGGGCCAGATACGCAGTATTTT
TRBD2,TRBJ2-7,TRBV2,few,CASTLGLAMTYEQYF,TGTGCCAGCACTTTGGGACTAGCGATGACCTACGAGCAGTACTTC
.,TRBJ2-1,TRBV29-1,.,CSVEDTGWSYNEQFF,TGCAGCGTTGAAGATACGGGATGGTCCTACAATGAGCAGTTCTTC
TRBD1,TRBJ2-7,TRBV11-2,few,CATLAYSGGNYEQYF,TGTGCCACACTCGCCTACTCAGGGGGCAACTACGAGCAGTACTTC
TRBD2,TRBJ2-1,TRBV11-2,many,CASSSLAGSSYNEQFF,TGTGCCAGCAGCTCTTTAGCGGGGAGCTCCTACAATGAGCAGTTCTTC
TRBD1,TRBJ2-7,TRBV5-1,many,CASSLAEGGAYEQYF,TGCGCCAGCAGCTTGGCCGAAGGGGGCGCCTACGAGCAGTACTTC
.,TRBJ2-7,TRBV7-9,many,CASSIQGHYEQYF,TGTGCCAGCAGCATTCAGGGGCATTACGAGCAGTACTTC
TRBD1,TRBJ2-7,TRBV7-6,many,CASSLEGQGAYEQYF,TGTGCCAGCAGCTTAGAGGGACAGGGGGCCTACGAGCAGTACTTC
.,TRBJ2-7,TRBV7-8,.,CAGSFRTGKYEQYF,TGTGCCGGCAGCTTTAGGACGGGGAAATACGAGCAGTACTTC
.,TRBJ2-7,TRBV11-1,few,CASSEALYGEQYF,TGTGCCAGCAGCGAGGCCCTTTACGGCGAGCAGTACTTC
TRBD2,TRBJ2-4,TRBV4-3,.,CAIRREGENIQYF,TGCGCCATCAGGCGGGAGGGCGAAAACATTCAGTACTTC
.,TRBJ1-5,TRBV7-2,few,CASSIGGINQPQHF,TGTGCCAGCAGCATAGGTGGCATCAATCAGCCCCAGCATTTT
.,TRBJ2-5,TRBV7-2,many,CASSHQDSGETQYF,TGTGCCAGCAGCCACCAGGACAGCGGAGAGACCCAGTACTTC
.,TRBJ1-5,TRBV7-2,many,CASTLFGRNQPQHF,TGTGCCAGCACCTTATTCGGCAGGAATCAGCCCCAGCATTTT
.,TRBJ1-1,TRBV5-1,many,CASSLGDTVNTEAFF,TGCGCCAGCAGCTTGGGGGACACCGTGAACACTGAAGCTTTCTTT
.,TRBJ1-5,TRBV6-2/TRBV6-3,few,CASSYARERGEPQHF,TGTGCCAGCAGTTATGCCAGGGAGAGGGGAGAGCCCCAGCATTTT
TRBD1,TRBJ1-2,TRBV4-3,many,CASSRMGGGDGYTF,TGTGCCAGCAGCCGGATGGGAGGGGGCGATGGCTACACCTTC
.,TRBJ2-4,TRBV7-2,many,CASSLARPPENIQYF,TGTGCCAGCAGCTTAGCGCGGCCACCGGAAAACATTCAGTACTTC
.,TRBJ2-3,TRBV7-2,many,CASSPTLFTDTQYF,TGTGCCAGCAGTCCAACCCTATTCACAGATACGCAGTATTTT
TRBD1,TRBJ2-1,TRBV6-4,many,CASSDDRGLYNEQFF,TGTGCCAGCAGTGACGACAGGGGGCTTTACAATGAGCAGTTCTTC
TRBD1,TRBJ1-2,TRBV20-1,.,CSARDRDRGYGYTF,TGCAGTGCTAGAGATCGGGACAGAGGCTATGGCTACACCTTC
.,TRBJ2-1,TRBV24-1,many,CATSDVTKRQSEQFF,TGTGCCACCAGTGATGTGACCAAACGTCAGTCTGAGCAGTTCTTC
TRBD2,TRBJ2-7,TRBV28,.,CASRQTSGRAYEQYF,TGTGCCAGCAGGCAGACTAGCGGGAGGGCCTACGAGCAGTACTTC
TRBD1,TRBJ2-7,TRBV7-9,many,CASSRTGWGYEQYF,TGTGCCAGCAGCCGGACAGGTTGGGGGTACGAGCAGTACTTC
.,TRBJ1-2,TRBV7-9,many,CASSSNEDGYTF,TGTGCCAGCAGCTCTAATGAGGATGGCTACACCTTC